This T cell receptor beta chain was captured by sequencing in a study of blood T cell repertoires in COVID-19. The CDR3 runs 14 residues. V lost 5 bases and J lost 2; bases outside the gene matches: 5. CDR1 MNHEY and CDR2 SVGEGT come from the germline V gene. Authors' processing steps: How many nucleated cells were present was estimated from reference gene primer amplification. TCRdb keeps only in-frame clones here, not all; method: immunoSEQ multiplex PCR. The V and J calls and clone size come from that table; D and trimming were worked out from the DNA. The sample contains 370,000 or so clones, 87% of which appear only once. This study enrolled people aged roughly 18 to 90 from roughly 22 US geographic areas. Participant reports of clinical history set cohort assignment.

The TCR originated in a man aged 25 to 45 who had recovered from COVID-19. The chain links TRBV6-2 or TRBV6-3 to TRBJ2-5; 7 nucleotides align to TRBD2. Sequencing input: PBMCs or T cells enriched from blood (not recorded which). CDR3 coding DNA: TGTGCCAGCAGTCCACTAGCGAGACAAGAGACCCAGTACTTC. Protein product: CASSPLARQETQYF.